The T cell receptor beta chain under discussion was sequenced for a study of technical replicates of blood from several donors. Here immunoSEQ multiplex PCR was the method, and the copy in TCRdb shows in-frame clones only, minus some. The data contain about 75,000 clones, around 97% of them seen just once; the ten biggest clones take up around 0.18%. The V and J ends lost 6 bases and 4 bases, in that order; junction bases with no gene match: 8. From germline, CDR1 is SNHLY and CDR2 FYNNEI. The CDR3 runs 14 residues. Sequenced sample: T cells isolated from PBMCs. This TCR was sampled from a human donor in good health. The V call is TRBV2, the J call TRBJ2-7; 8 bases agree with TRBD1. The CDR3 DNA is TGTGCCAGCAGAGACAGGGGTGGCCTATACGAGCAGTACTTC. Protein product: CASRDRGGLYEQYF.